These 13 T cell receptor beta chains were all obtained from the same sample, sequenced in a study of human T cells and chemical hapten exposure. The time point: pre-sensitization, week 0. Treatment in this sample: therapeutic diphenylcyclopropenone sensitization with weekly scalp DPC. TCRdb ran MiXCR on the RACE reads and lists one entry per CDR3 protein. The sample includes about 380,000 distinct CDR3 sequences, 4% to 6% seen only once; the top ten take just over 2.5%. Sequencing was performed on whole blood, taken in connection with sensitization to the hapten diphenylcyclopropenone (DPC). Receptors originate from a woman aged 45-59 years with alopecia areata. Some clones in this sample may be carry-over from other donors' samples.

The sample holds a few counts of this clonotype. The chain has TRBV29-1 and TRBJ2-3; either TRBD1 or TRBD2 may supply D (6 bases each). The CDR3 covers 13 residues. The ends were cut back, 3 bases at V and 5 bases at J, with 12 bases in the middle. The germline gives CDR1 SQVTM, CDR2 ANQGSEA. CDR3 in amino acids: CSVEGGARDTQYF. The CDR3 DNA follows: TGCAGCGTTGAGGGGGGCGCGAGAGATACGCAGTATTTT.

This clonotype has only a few counts. The rearrangement links TRBV7-2 to TRBJ2-3; D gene uncertain. Germline V gives CDR1 SGHTA, CDR2 FQGNSA. The V end was cut by 1 base, the J end by 1 base, with 12 bases between. This CDR3 is built from 16 residues. CDR3 protein: CASSLGVGGGTDTQYF. CDR3 in DNA: TGTGCCAGCAGCTTAGGGGTAGGTGGTGGCACAGATACGCAGTATTTT.

This clonotype was seen many times. The chain combines TRBV29-1 with TRBJ2-5; the match to TRBD1 covers 8 bases. The CDR3 covers 13 residues. Looked up from germline, CDR1 is SQVTM and CDR2 is ANQGSEA. V shed 3 bases and J 2 bases; nucleotides not matched to a gene: 2. Written as DNA, the CDR3 is TGCAGCGTTGAGGACAGGGTTCAAGAGACCCAGTACTTC. Translation gives CSVEDRVQETQYF.

This sequence joins TRBV28 and TRBJ2-4, with D possibly matching TRBD2 (6 bases). CDR3 length: 19 residues. V lost 2 bases and J 2 bases, leaving 22 bases between the germline ends. In germline, CDR1 is MDHEN, CDR2 SYDVKM. CDR3 in DNA: TGTGCCAGCAGTTTAAGGGGATGGGACGGGGGAGTGTCCAAAAACATTCAGTACTTC. It yields the protein CASSLRGWDGGVSKNIQYF.

This clonotype has ten or more counts. The chain carries TRBV7-6 and TRBJ2-1; TRBD2 aligns across 7 bases. This CDR3 has 16 residues. CDR1 is SGHVS and CDR2 is FNYEAQ in the germline V gene. V trimming: 1 base; J trimming: 1 base; junction bases outside the gene matches: 4. Written as DNA, the CDR3 is TGTGCCAGCAGCTTAGGTCCAGCGGGGTCCTACAATGAGCAGTTCTTC. Translating it yields CASSLGPAGSYNEQFF.

This clonotype was detected ten times or more. For the CDR3, the DNA is TGCGCCAGCAGCGGGACAGGGAGTGGAGCTTTCTTT. This codes for CASSGTGSGAFF. The chain has TRBV5-1 and TRBJ1-1; TRBD1 matches at 9 bases. The CDR3 totals 12 residues. Germline values: CDR1 SGHRS, CDR2 YFSETQ. The ends lost 4 bases at V and 10 bases at J; junction bases unmatched: 5.

The chain has TRBV2 and TRBJ2-7; 8 bases agree with TRBD2. Germline CDR1 and CDR2: SNHLY and FYNNEI. The junction had 7 bases not matched to a gene; V was cut back by 10 bases and J by 2 bases. The CDR3 length is 13 residues. DNA for the CDR3: TGTGCCACCAGAGCGGGGGCAACCTACGAGCAGTACTTC. It codes for CATRAGATYEQYF.

This clonotype appeared many times. V usage is TRBV7-9 and J usage is TRBJ1-1; weak D call: TRBD1 (6 bases). Trimming took 4 bases from V and 4 from J, leaving 13 bases between them. There are 14 residues in the CDR3. The germline V gene has CDR1 SEHNR and CDR2 FQNEAQ (reference sequence). CDR3 sequence reads: CASSSGEGGTEAFF. In DNA form, the CDR3 reads TGTGCCAGCAGCTCAGGGGAGGGCGGCACTGAAGCTTTCTTT.

This clonotype was recorded many times. The rearrangement joins TRBV5-4 to TRBJ2-7, with 9 bases aligning to TRBD2. Germline V gives CDR1 SGHNT, CDR2 YYREEE (reference sequence). The CDR3 length is 13 residues. Trimming at V came to 6 bases and at J to 0 bases, leaving 1 base not matched to a gene. CDR3 sequence: CASTSGNSYEQYF. CDR3 coding DNA: TGTGCCAGCACTAGCGGGAACTCCTACGAGCAGTACTTC.

Only a few counts were recorded for this clonotype. The chain has TRBV20-1 and TRBJ1-1; 10 nucleotides line up with TRBD1. Germline V CDR1 and CDR2: DFQATT, SNEGSKA (reference sequence). The CDR3 has 14 residues. The V gene end was trimmed by 5 bases and the J gene end by 4 bases; junction bases not matched to a gene: 7. The CDR3 sequence: CSAEDRGLGTEAFF. Here the CDR3 DNA reads TGCAGTGCTGAAGACAGGGGGCTAGGCACTGAAGCTTTCTTT.

This clonotype was observed many times. The chain has TRBV7-9 and TRBJ2-7, with D possibly being TRBD1 or TRBD2 (5 bases each). Trimming cost V 4 bases and J 4 bases, with 8 bases left between them. Germline values: CDR1 SEHNR, CDR2 FQNEAQ (reference sequence). The CDR3 spans 12 residues. DNA of the CDR3: TGTGCCAGCAGCTCGGGGCGGTACGAGCAGTACTTC. The encoded protein is CASSSGRYEQYF.

In its sample, this clonotype was seen a few times. The DNA of the CDR3 is TGCAGCGTTGACAGCGACAATCAGCCCCAGCATTTT. It is translated as CSVDSDNQPQHF. V and J are TRBV29-1 and TRBJ1-5; D unclear. This CDR3 is built from 12 residues. Germline V gene lookup returns CDR1 SQVTM and CDR2 ANQGSEA. Trimming took 3 bases from V and 3 from J, leaving 6 bases between them.

This clonotype was picked up many times. The chain employs TRBV20-1 and TRBJ2-7; TRBD2 matches at 12 bases. Per germline, CDR1 DFQATT and CDR2 SNEGSKA (reference sequence). Unmatched junction bases numbered 5, after V lost 6 bases and J lost 5 bases. The CDR3 extends over 13 amino acids. The CDR3 sequence is CSATGTSGHEQYF. The CDR3 DNA reads TGCAGTGCCACCGGGACTAGCGGGCACGAGCAGTACTTC.